A selection of T cell receptor beta chains follows, all from one sample in a study of cytomegalovirus exposure and HLA in healthy donors. Repertoires were generated with immunoSEQ multiplex PCR, while TCRdb's copy carries only in-frame clones and drops some. This sample has 200,000 to 250,000 clones, with 75% to 85% found just once. The source material was PBMCs. The source of these receptors is a girl under 18 in good health and CMV-seronegative. Both conserved end residues are part of each CDR3. The D gene is left open where the match is weak. Some rows have no size entry. The others give once, few or many, or a class for an expanded clone.

j_call d_call clone_size v_call cdr3_aa cdr3_nt
TRBJ1-5 TRBD1 NA TRBV9 CASSAAGTANQPQHF TGTGCCAGCAGCGCCGCCGGGACAGCCAATCAGCCCCAGCATTTT
TRBJ2-3 NA NA TRBV5-6 CASTFRGSHTDTQYF TGTGCCAGCACCTTCCGGGGGAGCCACACAGATACGCAGTATTTT
TRBJ2-4 TRBD1 NA TRBV5-1 CASSLAGQDKNIQYF TGCGCCAGCAGCTTGGCCGGACAGGACAAAAACATTCAGTACTTC
TRBJ1-1 NA NA TRBV18 CASSPMGRRNTEAFF TGTGCCAGCTCACCGATGGGCAGAAGGAACACTGAAGCTTTCTTT
TRBJ1-5 NA NA TRBV5-4 CASSLEGLNQPQHF TGTGCCAGCAGCTTAGAGGGTCTCAATCAGCCCCAGCATTTT
TRBJ2-7 TRBD2 NA TRBV7-3 CASSSRTSGNPYEQYF TGTGCCAGCAGCTCGCGGACTAGCGGGAACCCCTACGAGCAGTACTTC
TRBJ1-1 TRBD1 few TRBV10-3 CAISRTGKNTEAFF TGTGCCATCAGCCGGACAGGGAAGAACACTGAAGCTTTCTTT
TRBJ1-2 NA NA TRBV7-9 CSSSRDKEGLGGYTF TGTTCCAGCAGCCGGGACAAAGAGGGTTTGGGTGGCTACACCTTC
TRBJ2-7 TRBD2 NA TRBV5-4 CASSRTGLVPYEQYF TGTGCCAGCAGCCGCACGGGACTAGTTCCCTACGAGCAGTACTTC
TRBJ2-7 NA NA TRBV28 CASKLGYEQYF TGTGCCAGCAAACTCGGCTACGAGCAGTACTTC
TRBJ2-5 TRBD2 NA TRBV9 CASSRSGKETQYF TGTGCCAGCAGTCGAAGCGGGAAAGAGACCCAGTACTTC
TRBJ1-2 NA NA TRBV19 CASSITSSWSYGYTF TGTGCCAGTAGTATAACGTCGAGTTGGAGCTATGGCTACACCTTC
TRBJ2-1 NA NA TRBV19 CASSTRDFNYNEQFF TGTGCCAGTAGTACCCGGGACTTCAACTACAATGAGCAGTTCTTC
TRBJ2-3 TRBD1 NA TRBV27 CASSSSPGTGASHTDTQYF TGTGCCAGCAGTTCCTCCCCCGGGACAGGGGCGTCCCACACAGATACGCAGTATTTT
TRBJ1-1 NA NA TRBV6-5 CASSYSSSEAFF TGTGCCAGCAGTTACTCGAGTAGTGAAGCTTTCTTT
TRBJ2-7 TRBD1 NA TRBV13 CASSLGQIILNSYEQYF TGTGCCAGCAGCTTGGGACAGATAATATTGAATTCCTACGAGCAGTACTTC
TRBJ1-1 NA NA TRBV7-8 CASSLARQGPTEAFF TGTGCCAGCAGCTTAGCGAGGCAGGGTCCCACTGAAGCTTTCTTT
TRBJ1-2 TRBD1 NA TRBV11-2 CASSLGQGNYGYTF TGTGCCAGCAGCTTGGGACAGGGGAACTATGGCTACACCTTC
TRBJ1-1 TRBD1 NA TRBV10-1 CASRADRAATEAFF TGCGCCAGCAGGGCGGACAGGGCGGCAACTGAAGCTTTCTTT
TRBJ1-5 NA NA TRBV5-1 CASSLGVGGSNQPQHF TGCGCCAGCAGCTTGGGGGTAGGGGGAAGCAATCAGCCCCAGCATTTT
TRBJ1-2 NA NA TRBV27 CASSLSRGDRVYGYTF TGTGCCAGCAGTTTAAGTAGAGGAGATAGAGTCTATGGCTACACCTTC
TRBJ1-2 TRBD1 NA TRBV7-9 CASSSSGTGAYGYTF TGTGCCAGCAGCTCCTCCGGGACAGGGGCGTATGGCTACACCTTC
TRBJ2-7 NA NA TRBV28 CASSTGGSSYEQYF TGTGCCAGCAGTACCGGAGGGAGCAGCTACGAGCAGTACTTC
TRBJ2-2 NA NA TRBV19 CASRTSSGEFDTGELFF TGTGCCAGTAGGACCTCTTCGGGGGAGTTCGACACCGGGGAGCTGTTTTTT
TRBJ2-7 NA NA TRBV19 CASSLDRAYEQYF TGTGCCAGTAGCCTTGACAGAGCCTACGAGCAGTACTTC